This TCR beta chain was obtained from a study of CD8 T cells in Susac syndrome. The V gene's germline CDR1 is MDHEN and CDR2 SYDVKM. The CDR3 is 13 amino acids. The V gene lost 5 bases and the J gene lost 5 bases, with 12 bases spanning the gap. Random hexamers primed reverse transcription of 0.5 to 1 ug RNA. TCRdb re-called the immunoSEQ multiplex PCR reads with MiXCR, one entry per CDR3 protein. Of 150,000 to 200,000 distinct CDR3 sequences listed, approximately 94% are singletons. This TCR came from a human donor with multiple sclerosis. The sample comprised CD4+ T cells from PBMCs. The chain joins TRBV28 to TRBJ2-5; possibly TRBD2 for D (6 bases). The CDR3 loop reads CASSLASPETQYF. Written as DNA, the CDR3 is TGTGCCAGCAGTCTAGCGAGTCCGGAGACCCAGTACTTC.